The 18 T cell receptor beta chains given below trace back to one sample, sequenced in a study of identical twins. TCRdb processed the 5' RACE reads anew with MiXCR; each CDR3 protein has one entry. The table includes over 500,000 distinct CDR3 sequences, roughly a fifth detected once. This same sample was also taken into another study, of T cells expressing NK-cell markers.

Sequenced material: CD4+ T cells sorted from blood. The source is a woman between 18 and 30 years old in good health.

The chain employs TRBV20-1 and TRBJ2-5, with 7 positions matching TRBD2. The junction had 8 bases not matched to a gene; V was cut back by 5 bases and J by 5 bases. Germline V lookup: CDR1 DFQATT, CDR2 SNEGSKA (reference sequence). The CDR3 covers 13 residues. CDR3 sequence reads: CSAPRGEGETQYF. The DNA of the CDR3 is TGCAGTGCTCCCCGGGGGGAAGGCGAGACCCAGTACTTC.

There are a few counts of this clonotype. The V gene is TRBV10-3, the J gene TRBJ1-4; D ambiguous. Trimming left V 6 bases short and J 5 bases short, with 7 bases between. The V gene's germline CDR1 is ENHRY and CDR2 SYGVKD. The length of the CDR3 is 12 residues. The CDR3 here is CAISPQNEKLFF. CDR3 DNA sequence: TGTGCCATCAGCCCTCAGAATGAAAAACTGTTTTTT.

The chain uses TRBV5-1 and TRBJ2-7, with 12 bases aligning to TRBD1. The CDR3 runs to 15 residues. The junction had 4 bases not matched to a gene; V was cut back by 4 bases and J by 2 bases. Looked up from germline, CDR1 is SGHRS and CDR2 is YFSETQ. The CDR3 region is CASSPGQGAPYEQYF. CDR3 coding DNA: TGCGCCAGCAGCCCGGGACAGGGGGCACCCTACGAGCAGTACTTC.

The V and J genes are TRBV7-9 and TRBJ2-5; 8 bases align to TRBD1. Germline V CDR1 and CDR2: SEHNR, FQNEAQ (reference sequence). The junction had 9 bases not matched to a gene; V was cut back by 4 bases and J by 5 bases. The CDR3 totals 15 residues. The CDR3 region has the DNA TGTGCCAGCAGCTCAGCAAGGACAGGGACGGAGACCCAGTACTTC. Translation: CASSSARTGTETQYF. The full variable domain, its missing parts supplied by reference TRBV7-9 and TRBJ2-5, is DTGVSQNPRHKITKRGQNVTFRCDPISEHNRLYWYRQTLGQGPEFLTYFQNEAQLEKSRLLSDRFSAERPKGSFSTLEIQRTEQGDSAMYLCASSSARTGTETQYFGPGTRLLVL.

In its sample, this clonotype was seen many times. The CDR3 loop reads CASSLEDEQYF. CDR3 nucleotide sequence: TGTGCCAGCAGCTTAGAGGACGAGCAGTACTTC. The genes are TRBV7-6 and TRBJ2-7, with no clear D. This CDR3 is built from 11 residues. CDR1 SGHVS and CDR2 FNYEAQ come from the germline V gene. V was pared by 1 base and J by 5 bases, with 3 bases between.

The chain links TRBV24-1 to TRBJ2-1; no firm D call. Germline V gene data show CDR1 as KGHDR and CDR2 as SFDVKD. This CDR3 spans 13 amino acids. Trimming took 7 bases from V and 6 from J, leaving 12 bases between them. CDR3 sequence (DNA): TGTGCCACCAGCCGCGGTTGGACCAATGAGCAGTTCTTC. Translating gives CATSRGWTNEQFF.

This clonotype was seen only once. The rearrangement links TRBV20-1 to TRBJ2-1; possibly TRBD1 or TRBD2 for D (5 bases each). The CDR3 is 15 residues long. CDR1 is DFQATT and CDR2 is SNEGSKA in the germline V gene (reference sequence). CDR3 coding DNA: TGCAGCGTTACCGGGACCGCAAAGTACCTGAATGAGCAGTTCTTC. This gives the protein CSVTGTAKYLNEQFF.

The table lists this clonotype with a count of one. The chain carries TRBV11-2 and TRBJ2-2, with D possibly TRBD2 on 6 matching bases. V gave up 6 bases and J gave up 8 bases, with 13 bases separating them. CDR3 length: 13 residues. Per germline, CDR1 SGHAT and CDR2 FQNNGV. The CDR3 region is CASRFFGRGELFF. The CDR3 bases are TGTGCCAGCAGGTTTTTCGGGAGAGGGGAGCTGTTTTTT.

V usage is TRBV28 and J usage is TRBJ1-2; TRBD1 might be the D (6 bases). This CDR3 region has 14 residues. V gave up 5 bases and J gave up 8 bases, with 18 bases separating them. Germline loops: CDR1 MDHEN, CDR2 SYDVKM. The CDR3 spells CASSPPTGSGGYTF. The CDR3 DNA sequence: TGTGCCAGCAGTCCACCCACAGGGTCGGGGGGCTACACCTTC.

The V gene is TRBV6-5, the J gene TRBJ2-5; 9 bases line up with TRBD1. This CDR3 is 16 amino acids long. CDR1 MNHEY and CDR2 SVGAGI come from the germline V gene. Trimming took 0 bases from V and 4 from J; bases not matched to a gene: 6. CDR3: CASSYSPQGAGETQYF. CDR3 bases: TGTGCCAGCAGTTACTCACCACAGGGGGCGGGAGAGACCCAGTACTTC.

The chain carries TRBV15 and TRBJ2-7; TRBD2 matches 9 bases. The CDR3 is made up of 16 amino acids. From germline, CDR1 is LNHNV and CDR2 YYDKDF (reference sequence). Trimming removed 4 bases from V and 4 bases from J; junction bases left unmatched: 11. The CDR3 loop reads CATSMGSSSGIYEQYF. CDR3 in DNA: TGTGCCACCAGCATGGGTTCTTCTAGCGGGATTTACGAGCAGTACTTC.

This clonotype has only a few counts. This chain uses TRBV3-1 with TRBJ2-3, with 11 bases that match TRBD2. The CDR3 runs to 16 residues. V gave up 2 bases and J gave up 1 base; unmatched junction bases: 2. Germline CDR1 is LGHDT and CDR2 is YNNKEL (reference sequence). The CDR3 is CASSQTLAGGTDTQYF. The CDR3 bases are TGTGCCAGCAGCCAAACACTAGCGGGGGGCACAGATACGCAGTATTTT.

This clonotype was counted a few times. The chain has TRBV5-1 and TRBJ2-1, with D uncertain. Germline CDR1 reads SGHRS; CDR2 reads YFSETQ. V lost 4 bases and J lost 8, with 22 bases in between. This CDR3 is built from 16 residues. DNA for the CDR3: TGCGCCAGCAGCCTTTGGGATGCGCGGCCGGCCGATGAGCAGTTCTTC. Translated, it gives CASSLWDARPADEQFF.

CDR3 DNA: TGCGCCAGCAGCTTGGTGACAGGGGCAGGGTCCTACAATGAGCAGTTCTTC. Translating it yields CASSLVTGAGSYNEQFF. This rearrangement joins TRBV5-1 to TRBJ2-1; TRBD1 matches 8 bases. CDR3 length: 17 amino acids. CDR1 SGHRS and CDR2 YFSETQ come from the germline V gene. Trimming cost V 0 bases and J 1 base; bases outside gene matches: 6.

This clonotype came up a few times. The V and J genes are TRBV7-2 and TRBJ2-4; perhaps TRBD2 as D (5 bases). V shed 3 bases and J shed 8 bases, with 11 bases lying between them. CDR3 size: 13 residues. Germline V gives CDR1 SGHTA, CDR2 FQGNSA. DNA for the CDR3: TGTGCCAGCAGCTTCGGTACCGGGGACATTCAGTACTTC. Its translation: CASSFGTGDIQYF.

The chain joins TRBV7-2 to TRBJ1-5; D unclear. The CDR3 spans 12 residues. Germline CDR1 SGHTA, CDR2 FQGNSA. Trimming cost V 5 bases and J 1 base, with 3 bases left between them. The CDR3 DNA sequence: TGTGCCAGCAGCCCGAGCAATCAGCCCCAGCATTTT. Its protein is CASSPSNQPQHF.

The gene calls are TRBV7-2 and TRBJ2-2, with D unresolved. Trimming took 7 bases from V and 7 from J, leaving 10 bases between them. The CDR3 sequence is 12 residues long. Germline CDR1 reads SGHTA; CDR2 reads FQGNSA. CDR3: CASTRLGGELFF. CDR3 in DNA: TGTGCCAGCACCCGATTAGGCGGGGAGCTGTTTTTT.

This sequence joins TRBV29-1 and TRBJ1-2; D is ambiguous. V was cut by 1 base and J by 8 bases, with 14 bases left in between. The CDR3 sequence is 13 residues long. The germline V gene encodes CDR1 SQVTM and CDR2 ANQGSEA. The CDR3: CSVEVRPPLGYTF. In nucleotides, the CDR3 is TGCAGCGTTGAAGTCCGGCCCCCCCTCGGCTACACCTTC.